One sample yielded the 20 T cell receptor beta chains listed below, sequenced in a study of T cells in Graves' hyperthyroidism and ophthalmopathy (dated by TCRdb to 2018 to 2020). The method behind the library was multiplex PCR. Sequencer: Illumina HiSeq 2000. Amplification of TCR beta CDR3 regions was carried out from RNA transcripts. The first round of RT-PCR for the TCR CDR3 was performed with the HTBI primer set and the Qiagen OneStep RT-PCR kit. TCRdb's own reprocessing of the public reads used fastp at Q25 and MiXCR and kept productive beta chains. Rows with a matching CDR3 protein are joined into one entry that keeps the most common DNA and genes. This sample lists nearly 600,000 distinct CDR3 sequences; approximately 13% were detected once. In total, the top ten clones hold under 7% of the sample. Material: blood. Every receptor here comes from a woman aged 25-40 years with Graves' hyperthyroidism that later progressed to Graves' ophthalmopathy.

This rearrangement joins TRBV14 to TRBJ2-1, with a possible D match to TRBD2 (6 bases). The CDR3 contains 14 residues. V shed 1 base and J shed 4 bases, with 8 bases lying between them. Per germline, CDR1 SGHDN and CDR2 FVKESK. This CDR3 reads CASSQAGEYNEQFF. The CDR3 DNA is TGTGCCAGCAGCCAAGCGGGAGAGTACAATGAGCAGTTCTTC.

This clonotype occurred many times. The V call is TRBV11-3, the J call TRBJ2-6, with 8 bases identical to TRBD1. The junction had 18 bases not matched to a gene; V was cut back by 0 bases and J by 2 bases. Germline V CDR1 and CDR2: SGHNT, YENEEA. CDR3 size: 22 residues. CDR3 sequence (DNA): TGTGCCAGCAGCTTAGATCTCCCCCTCACAGGGGGTGCGAATACTGGGGCCAACGTCCTGACTTTC. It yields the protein CASSLDLPLTGGANTGANVLTF.

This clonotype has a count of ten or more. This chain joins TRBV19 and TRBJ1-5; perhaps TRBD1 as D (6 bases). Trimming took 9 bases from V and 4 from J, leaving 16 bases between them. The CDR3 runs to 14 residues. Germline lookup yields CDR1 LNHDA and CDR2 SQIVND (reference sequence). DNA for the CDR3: TGTGCCAGCCAGGGGACGGAGCGTAATCAGCCCCAGCATTTT. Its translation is CASQGTERNQPQHF.

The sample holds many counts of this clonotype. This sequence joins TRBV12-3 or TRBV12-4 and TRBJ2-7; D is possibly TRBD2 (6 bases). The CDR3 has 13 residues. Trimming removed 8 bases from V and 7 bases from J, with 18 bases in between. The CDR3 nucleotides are TGTGCCAGCTTGGGGCGGGGCGCAGTGGAGCAGTACTTC. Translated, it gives CASLGRGAVEQYF.

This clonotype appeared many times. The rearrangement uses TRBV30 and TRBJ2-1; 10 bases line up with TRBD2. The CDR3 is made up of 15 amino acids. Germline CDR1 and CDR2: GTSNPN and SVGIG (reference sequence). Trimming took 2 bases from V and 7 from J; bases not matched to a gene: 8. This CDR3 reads CAWSRAGGGWNEQFF. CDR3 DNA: TGTGCCTGGAGTAGAGCGGGAGGGGGATGGAATGAGCAGTTCTTC.

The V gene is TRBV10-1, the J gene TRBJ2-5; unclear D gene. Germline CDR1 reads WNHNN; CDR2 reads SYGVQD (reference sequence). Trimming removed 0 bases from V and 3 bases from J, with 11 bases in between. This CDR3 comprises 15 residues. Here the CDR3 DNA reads TGCGCCAGCAGTGAGTCCGCCAGCCAAGAAGAGACCCAGTACTTC. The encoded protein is CASSESASQEETQYF.

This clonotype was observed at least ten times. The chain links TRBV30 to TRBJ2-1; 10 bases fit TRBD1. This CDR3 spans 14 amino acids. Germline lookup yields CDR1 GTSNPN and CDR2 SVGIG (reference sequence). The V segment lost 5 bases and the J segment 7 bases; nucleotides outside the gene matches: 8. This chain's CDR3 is CAWARDRGGNEQFF. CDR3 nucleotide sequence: TGTGCCTGGGCCCGGGACAGGGGCGGGAATGAGCAGTTCTTC.

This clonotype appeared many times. The CDR3 nucleotides read TGTGCCAGCAGCTTAGACGGACAGGGGGCAGGCACAGATACGCAGTATTTT. Protein: CASSLDGQGAGTDTQYF. V usage is TRBV11-2 and J usage is TRBJ2-3, with TRBD1 matching over 11 bases. Germline lookup yields CDR1 SGHAT and CDR2 FQNNGV. Unmatched junction bases numbered 3, after V lost 0 bases and J lost 1 base. The CDR3 runs to 17 residues.

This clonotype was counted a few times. The CDR3 protein is CASSEGAPGYTF. The DNA of the CDR3 is TGCGCCAGCTCGGAGGGGGCGCCGGGCTACACCTTC. The chain joins TRBV5-1 to TRBJ1-2; 7 positions agree with TRBD1. Germline V gene sequence: CDR1 SGHRS, CDR2 YFSETQ. The CDR3 extends over 12 amino acids. The V segment lost 7 bases and the J segment 8 bases; nucleotides outside the gene matches: 8.

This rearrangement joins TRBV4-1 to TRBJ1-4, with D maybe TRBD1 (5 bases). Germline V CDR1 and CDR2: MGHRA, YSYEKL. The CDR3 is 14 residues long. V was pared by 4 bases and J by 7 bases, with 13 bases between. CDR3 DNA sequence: TGCGCCAGCAGCCTCCTTGCCGGGGGTGAAAAACTGTTTTTT. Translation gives CASSLLAGGEKLFF.

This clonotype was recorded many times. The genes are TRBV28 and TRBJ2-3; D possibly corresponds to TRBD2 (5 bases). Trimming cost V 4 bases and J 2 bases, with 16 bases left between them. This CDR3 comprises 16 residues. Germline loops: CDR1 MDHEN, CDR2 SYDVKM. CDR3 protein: CASSSPLASHTDTQYF. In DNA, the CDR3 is TGTGCCAGCAGTTCCCCTCTAGCTAGTCACACAGATACGCAGTATTTT. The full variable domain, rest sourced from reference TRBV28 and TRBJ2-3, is DVKVTQSSRYLVKRTGEKVFLECVQDMDHENMFWYRQDPGLGLRLIYFSYDVKMKEKGDIPEGYSVSREKKERFSLILESASTNQTSMYLCASSSPLASHTDTQYFGPGTRLTVL.

CDR3 protein: CASSPGTAQIYEQYF. The CDR3 DNA sequence: TGTGCCAGCAGCCCGGGGACAGCCCAGATCTACGAGCAGTACTTC. V is TRBV9 and J is TRBJ2-7; 7 positions match TRBD1. This CDR3 region has 15 residues. Germline assignment: CDR1 SGDLS and CDR2 YYNGEE. The V and J ends lost 4 bases and 3 bases, in that order; junction bases with no gene match: 10.

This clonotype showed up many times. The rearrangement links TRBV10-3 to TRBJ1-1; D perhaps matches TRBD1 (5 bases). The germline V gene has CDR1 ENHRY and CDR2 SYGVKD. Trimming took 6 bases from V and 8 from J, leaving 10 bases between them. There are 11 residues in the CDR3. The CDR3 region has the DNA TGTGCCATCAGCCAGGGTGTGGAAGCTTTCTTT. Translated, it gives CAISQGVEAFF.

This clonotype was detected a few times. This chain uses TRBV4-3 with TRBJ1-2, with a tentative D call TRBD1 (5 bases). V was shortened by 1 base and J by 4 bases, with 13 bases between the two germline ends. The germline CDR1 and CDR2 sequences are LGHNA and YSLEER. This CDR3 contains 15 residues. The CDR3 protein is CASSQGTPTVYGYTF. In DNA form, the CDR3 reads TGCGCCAGCAGCCAAGGGACACCTACGGTCTATGGCTACACCTTC.

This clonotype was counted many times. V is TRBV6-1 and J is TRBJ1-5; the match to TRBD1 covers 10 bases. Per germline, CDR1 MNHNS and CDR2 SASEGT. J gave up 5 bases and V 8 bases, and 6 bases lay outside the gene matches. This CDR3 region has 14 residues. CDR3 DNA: TGTGCCAGCTCGCCGGGACAGGGGTATCAGCCCCAGCATTTT. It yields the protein CASSPGQGYQPQHF.

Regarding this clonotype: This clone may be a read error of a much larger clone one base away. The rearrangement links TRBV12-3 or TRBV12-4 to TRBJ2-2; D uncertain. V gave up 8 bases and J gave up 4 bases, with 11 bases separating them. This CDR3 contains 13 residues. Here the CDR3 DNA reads TGTGCCAGCGGCCGGTCGGGCACCGGGGAGCTGTTTTTT. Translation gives CASGRSGTGELFF.

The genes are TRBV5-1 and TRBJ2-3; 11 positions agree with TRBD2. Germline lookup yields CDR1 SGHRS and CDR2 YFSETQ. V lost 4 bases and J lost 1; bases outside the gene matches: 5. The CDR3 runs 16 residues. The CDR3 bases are TGCGCCAGCAGCCCCCTAGCGGGAGGAGGCACAGATACGCAGTATTTT. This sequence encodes CASSPLAGGGTDTQYF.

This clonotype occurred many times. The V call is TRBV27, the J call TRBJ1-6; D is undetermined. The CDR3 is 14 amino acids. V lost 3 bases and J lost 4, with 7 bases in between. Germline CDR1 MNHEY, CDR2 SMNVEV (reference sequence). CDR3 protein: CASSFLMYNSPLHF. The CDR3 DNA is TGTGCCAGCAGTTTTCTAATGTATAATTCACCCCTCCACTTT.

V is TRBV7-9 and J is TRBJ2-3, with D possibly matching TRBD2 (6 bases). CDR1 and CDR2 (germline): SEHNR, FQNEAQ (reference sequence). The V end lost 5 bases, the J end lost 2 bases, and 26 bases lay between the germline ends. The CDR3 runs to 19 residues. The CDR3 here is CASSGLALAALKYTDTQYF. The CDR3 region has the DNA TGTGCCAGCAGCGGCCTTGCACTAGCCGCCCTAAAGTACACAGATACGCAGTATTTT. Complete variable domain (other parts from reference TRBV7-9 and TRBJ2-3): DTGVSQNPRHKITKRGQNVTFRCDPISEHNRLYWYRQTLGQGPEFLTYFQNEAQLEKSRLLSDRFSAERPKGSFSTLEIQRTEQGDSAMYLCASSGLALAALKYTDTQYFGPGTRLTVL.

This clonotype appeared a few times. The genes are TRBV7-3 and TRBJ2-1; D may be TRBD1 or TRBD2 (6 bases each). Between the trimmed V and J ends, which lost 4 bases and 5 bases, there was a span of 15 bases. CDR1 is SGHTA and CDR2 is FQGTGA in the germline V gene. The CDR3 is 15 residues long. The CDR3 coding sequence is TGTGCCAGCAGCTGGGGGGCAGTACTGAACAATGAGCAGTTCTTC. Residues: CASSWGAVLNNEQFF.